This T cell receptor beta chain emerged from a study of blood T cells in healthy people across ages. General study findings and limits: The unknown donor CMV status may have confounded expanded clonotype changes.

For this clonotype: What it binds is unknown.

The use of a sample-barcoded 5' primer and a J-beta primer mix characterized a second PCR of roughly 6 to 11 cycles. MiXCR, applied by TCRdb to the 5' RACE reads, yields one record per CDR3 protein. The repertoire consists of around 1,500,000 distinct CDR3 sequences, with 42% occurring once and the leading ten covering under 8%. Sequenced: blood. This TCR derives from a woman under 30 in good health.

CDR3: CASSYARRLGNTEAFF. CDR3 sequence (DNA): TGTGCCAGCAGTTACGCGAGGAGGCTGGGGAACACTGAAGCTTTCTTT. J is TRBJ1-1 and V is TRBV6-5; D is uncertain. Trimming stripped 2 bases from V and 1 base from J, with 14 bases between. This CDR3 is 16 amino acids long. Germline loops: CDR1 MNHEY, CDR2 SVGAGI.